This T cell receptor (beta chain) was observed in a study of T cell responses to AZD1222 COVID-19 vaccine. Overall study results and limits: Donors were mostly white British, more females; clonal diversity possibly underestimated. Researchers report vaccine-associated CD4 TCRs spanning spike, with dominance at 160-218 and 743-854. Spike-specific TCR breadth and depth were elevated following two AZD1222 doses. Repertoire collection took place solely once the T cell response had peaked.

This clone appeared a single time. What it recognizes is unknown. This CDR3 region has 13 residues. V shed 4 bases and J shed 9 bases, with 14 bases lying between them. Per germline, CDR1 KGHSH and CDR2 LQKENI. The method was immunoSEQ multiplex PCR; TCRdb's version includes in-frame clones alone and lacks a portion of them. Seen here are about 150,000 clones, roughly 85% observed once, and the top ten hold less than 9.5%. This specimen was peripheral blood, taken on day 0 of AZD1222 vaccination. The sequence came from an adult in good health. V is TRBV18 and J is TRBJ2-3; tentative D call: TRBD2 (5 bases). The CDR3 DNA sequence: TGTGCCAGCTCACTCGACTCGGGCGGGACGCAGTATTTT. It codes for CASSLDSGGTQYF.